This T cell receptor beta chain was recovered during a study of CD8 T cells in ankylosing spondylitis. TCRdb independently ran MiXCR on the 5' RACE reads; one entry per CDR3 protein. Among some 270,000 distinct CDR3 sequences, roughly 18% were seen once, and the ten largest hold about a third. This clonotype was detected only a few times. The target antigen is unknown. With 3 bases clipped from V and 4 bases from J, the junction kept 6 bases outside the gene matches. The CDR3 is 14 amino acids. Germline values: CDR1 MGHRA, CDR2 YSYEKL. Study-level points and caveats: Matched ankylosing spondylitis synovial fluid reportedly contained a significantly enriched population of disease-linked clones. Fewer than 10 highly homologous variants made up a TCR beta motif that seemed to typify ankylosing spondylitis blood. Those disease-linked clones were CD8+; they were also relatively rare in peripheral blood.

Sequenced material: blood, either unsorted or a sorted T cell fraction (not recorded which). This TCR came from a male donor with ankylosing spondylitis or in good health (not recorded which). V is TRBV4-1 and J is TRBJ2-7, with 7 positions matching TRBD1. The DNA for the CDR3 is TGCGCCAGCAGCCACCGGGACAGCGTTTACGAGCAGTACTTC. Translated, it gives CASSHRDSVYEQYF.